This T cell receptor beta chain was identified during a study of beta chain features in type 1 diabetes. Broader study findings: Type 1 diabetes patients had moderately but significantly shorter TCRB CDR3s in all four CD4+ subsets.

The sample holds a few counts of this clone. Its antigen remains unidentified. Sequenced material consisted of expressed TCRB transcripts (all of the isolated RNA was reverse transcribed). Method: immunoSEQ multiplex PCR; TCRdb's copy keeps in-frame clones and lacks some. The sample includes some 350,000 clones, 9.6% of them seen just once. The CDR3 totals 14 residues. The germline CDR1 and CDR2 sequences are SGHAT and FQNNGV. V was shortened by 1 base and J by 8 bases, with 12 bases between the two germline ends. Sequencing was performed on central memory CD4+ T cells from blood. This receptor was obtained from a man younger than 40 with type 1 diabetes. The gene calls are TRBV11-2 and TRBJ2-1, with D perhaps TRBD2 (7 bases). This chain's CDR3 is CASSLGAGAHEQFF. CDR3 sequence (DNA): TGTGCCAGCAGCTTAGGGGCGGGGGCGCATGAGCAGTTCTTC.